These 8 T cell receptor beta chains originate from one sample sequenced in a study of blood T cell repertoires in COVID-19. Here immunoSEQ multiplex PCR was the method, and the copy in TCRdb shows in-frame clones only, minus some. The sample records tens of thousands of clones, 65% to 90% being singletons. The sample was peripheral blood. Source of these receptors: a man aged 25-40 years with COVID-19, enrolled during active disease.

As DNA, the CDR3 is TGTGCCAGCAGTTTAGGGACAAGAGGCGAGCAGTACTTC. This encodes CASSLGTRGEQYF. The chain combines TRBV12-3 or TRBV12-4 with TRBJ2-7, with a weak D call TRBD1 (5 bases). Trimming shortened V by 1 base and J by 6 bases, and 10 bases separated the two germline ends. There are 13 residues in the CDR3.

The chain combines TRBV15 with TRBJ2-5; 7 bases match TRBD2. Trimming at V came to 3 bases and at J to 4 bases, leaving 11 bases not matched to a gene. Germline CDR1 reads LNHNV; CDR2 reads YYDKDF (reference sequence). CDR3 size: 16 residues. This CDR3 is CATSRGGIRGGETQYF. CDR3 coding DNA: TGTGCCACCAGCAGGGGGGGGATACGAGGAGGAGAGACCCAGTACTTC.

This clone was seen just once. This chain links TRBV3-1 (or the pseudogene TRBV3-2) with TRBJ2-7, with TRBD1 as a possible D gene (5 bases). Germline values: CDR1 LGHDT, CDR2 YNNKEL (reference sequence). V was clipped by 1 base and J by 2 bases, with 9 bases between them. The CDR3 extends over 14 amino acids. The CDR3 DNA reads as TGTGCCAGCAGCCAAGGGGGCGGAGCCTACGAGCAGTACTTC. It specifies CASSQGGGAYEQYF.

V gene TRBV6-5 combines with J gene TRBJ1-5; 9 bases match TRBD1. This CDR3 is built from 15 residues. The junction had 10 bases not matched to a gene; V was cut back by 6 bases and J by 7 bases. Germline V gene sequence: CDR1 MNHEY, CDR2 SVGAGI. CDR3 bases: TGTGCCAGCAGCGTCCAAACAGGGGGCGGGCAGCCCCAGCATTTT. Its translation is CASSVQTGGGQPQHF.

V gene TRBV28 combines with J gene TRBJ2-1, with 10 bases that match TRBD1. With 5 bases clipped from V and 6 bases from J, the junction kept 10 bases outside the gene matches. Germline-derived CDR1 and CDR2 are MDHEN and SYDVKM. The CDR3 loop spans 16 amino acids. Here the CDR3 reads CASSLRTGGHFNEQFF. The CDR3, as DNA: TGTGCCAGCAGTCTCCGGACAGGGGGGCATTTCAATGAGCAGTTCTTC.

In its sample, this clone was seen once. The chain has TRBV7-9 and TRBJ2-3; TRBD2 is a possible D gene (7 bases). V was cut by 5 bases and J by 5 bases, with 17 bases left in between. Germline loops: CDR1 SEHNR, CDR2 FQNEAQ (reference sequence). This CDR3 is 15 amino acids long. CDR3 DNA sequence: TGTGCCAGCAGCCTCGGGGGGCGTGTCATAGATACGCAGTATTTT. Translating gives CASSLGGRVIDTQYF.

The chain uses TRBV4-2 and TRBJ1-3; weak D call: TRBD1 (5 bases). Germline CDR1 reads LGHNA; CDR2 reads YNFKEQ. This CDR3 has 21 amino acids. V was cut by 4 bases and J by 3 bases, with 31 bases left in between. The CDR3 coding sequence is TGTGCCAGCAGCCGAGGGAGGGTATTGGGACTTCCCGGATCGGATGGAAACACCATATATTTT. Translating gives CASSRGRVLGLPGSDGNTIYF.

V gene TRBV6-1 combines with J gene TRBJ2-3; D is unresolved. The CDR3 length is 16 residues. Trimming left V 3 bases short and J 0 bases short, with 13 bases between. Germline V gene data show CDR1 as MNHNS and CDR2 as SASEGT. In DNA form, the CDR3 reads TGTGCCAGCAGTGACTGGCCGACGGGTAGCACAGATACGCAGTATTTT. Its protein is CASSDWPTGSTDTQYF.